This T cell receptor beta chain is drawn from a study of human T cells and chemical hapten exposure. Study-level information: Application of 0.01% DPC to the upper back was done by patch test, with a reading at 6 days. Enrolled patients were predominantly female and had alopecia areata, totalis or universalis.

V lost 4 bases and J lost 2, with 11 bases in between. CDR1 SNHLY and CDR2 FYNNEI come from the germline V gene. The CDR3 totals 14 residues. This clonotype was recorded a few times. The antigen is not known. Study-wide findings and caveats: No change in TCRs above 1 in 1000 frequency was produced by DPC sensitization.

Time point noted: pre-sensitization, week 0. Treatment reported: therapeutic diphenylcyclopropenone sensitization with weekly scalp DPC. In TCRdb, the RACE reads were re-called with MiXCR into one record per CDR3 protein. The sample has around 200,000 distinct CDR3 sequences, more than 25% seen once; the top ten hold roughly 3%. Sequences were derived from whole blood, sampled in connection with sensitization to the hapten diphenylcyclopropenone (DPC). The chain links TRBV2 to TRBJ2-5; tentative D call: TRBD2 (5 bases). The origin of this receptor is a woman aged 30 to 39 with alopecia areata. Some clones in this sample may be carry-over from other donors' samples. The CDR3 region has the DNA TGTGCCAGCAGTGCCCTAGCCCAACAAGAGACCCAGTACTTC. It specifies CASSALAQQETQYF.